The next 5 T cell receptor beta chains were all read from a single sample in a study of blood T cells in healthy people across ages. Primed by a sample-barcoded 5' primer and a J-beta primer mix, a second PCR proceeded for 7 to 11 cycles. Using its own MiXCR run on the 5' RACE reads, TCRdb lists one record per CDR3 protein. Counted here are 700,000 to 850,000 distinct CDR3 sequences, about 36% occurring once; the ten biggest clones make up around 13%. Sequenced material: blood. The receptors were sampled from a man aged 18 to 29 in good health.

This clonotype was detected a few times. V and J are TRBV20-1 and TRBJ1-2; D is unresolved. Trimming removed 1 base at V and 0 bases at J, with 9 bases between. This CDR3 comprises 14 residues. The germline V gene has CDR1 DFQATT and CDR2 SNEGSKA (reference sequence). CDR3 in amino acids: CSARGPRANYGYTF. CDR3 coding DNA: TGCAGTGCTAGAGGCCCAAGAGCTAACTATGGCTACACCTTC.

In this sample, this clonotype turned up a few times. V usage is TRBV12-3 or TRBV12-4 and J usage is TRBJ1-2; D uncertain. The CDR3 has 12 amino acids. The germline V and J ends were trimmed by 6 bases and 6 bases, with 11 bases remaining between them. The CDR3 DNA reads TGTGCCAGCAGCCGGAGAATTGATGGCTACACCTTC. Translating it yields CASSRRIDGYTF.

The table lists this clonotype with many counts. J is TRBJ2-5 and V is TRBV29-1; no firm D call. The CDR3 spans 16 residues. Per germline, CDR1 SQVTM and CDR2 ANQGSEA. Trimming took off 0 bases at V and 1 base at J, with 15 bases between the two ends. CDR3 loop: CSVEDPGSRGQETQYF. The CDR3 region has the DNA TGCAGCGTTGAAGATCCGGGCTCCCGAGGCCAAGAGACCCAGTACTTC.

This clonotype turned up a few times. This rearrangement joins TRBV12-3 or TRBV12-4 to TRBJ2-3; D is uncertain. The CDR3 is 15 residues long. Trimming took 2 bases from V and 4 from J, leaving 13 bases between them. The CDR3 nucleotides read TGTGCCAGCAGTTTAAGCGCCGCCGGCCCAGATACGCAGTATTTT. Protein product: CASSLSAAGPDTQYF.

The chain employs TRBV29-1 and TRBJ1-1, with a weak D call TRBD1 (5 bases). Trimming stripped 7 bases from V and 1 base from J, with 10 bases between. The germline CDR1 and CDR2 sequences are SQVTM and ANQGSEA. This CDR3 is built from 12 residues. For the CDR3, the DNA is TGCAGCGCCGGGGGGAAGAACACTGAAGCTTTCTTT. Protein sequence: CSAGGKNTEAFF.